This paragraph covers one T cell receptor (beta chain) sequence. Germline-derived CDR1 and CDR2 are SNHLY and FYNNEI. The CDR3 contains 13 residues. V dropped 4 bases and J dropped 0 bases, with 4 bases sitting between them. The data are from a study of blood T cell repertoires in COVID-19. Turning to the study itself: Spain, Italy and the United States supplied samples that represented acute and convalescent COVID-19.

Repertoires were generated with immunoSEQ multiplex PCR, while TCRdb's copy carries only in-frame clones and drops some. The sample holds under 200,000 clones, approximately 80% seen once. The sequence derives from a woman over 75 with active or convalescent COVID-19. The chain has TRBV2 and TRBJ1-3; D is undetermined. Material for sequencing was peripheral blood. The CDR3 coding sequence is TGTGCCAGCAGTGTGTACTCTGGAAACACCATATATTTT. Amino acid sequence: CASSVYSGNTIYF.